The next 8 T cell receptor beta chains were all read from a single sample in a study of Graves' ophthalmopathy and Graves' hyperthyroidism. Beta-chain TCR CDR3 regions were amplified from RNA transcripts. RT-PCR was first run with HTBI primers, then multiplex PCR in a second round. TCRdb re-analysed the multiplex PCR reads in MiXCR, keeping a single row per CDR3 protein. The repertoire holds a few hundred thousand distinct CDR3 sequences, with roughly 21% as singletons. The sequencing sample was made of peripheral blood. Every receptor here comes from a woman between 18 and 29 years old with stable Graves' hyperthyroidism.

This clonotype turned up a few times. CDR3 amino acids: CASSEERVPGIQYF. The DNA for the CDR3 is TGTGCCAGCAGCGAAGAACGGGTGCCGGGCATTCAGTACTTC. V usage is TRBV7-2 and J usage is TRBJ2-4; D not resolved. This CDR3 has 14 residues. V lost 5 bases and J lost 9, with 17 bases in between. Germline CDR1 and CDR2: SGHTA and FQGNSA.

V is TRBV5-1 and J is TRBJ1-1, with unresolved D. There are 13 residues in the CDR3. CDR1 and CDR2 from the germline V gene are SGHRS and YFSETQ. Trimming removed 4 bases at V and 7 bases at J, with 14 bases between. CDR3 sequence: CASSPDFRIEAFF. DNA of the CDR3: TGCGCCAGCAGCCCGGATTTCAGGATTGAAGCTTTCTTT. The whole variable domain, filled in from reference TRBV5-1 and TRBJ1-1, reads KAGVTQTPRYLIKTRGQQVTLSCSPISGHRSVSWYQQTPGQGLQFLFEYFSETQRNKGNFPGRFSGRQFSNSRSEMNVSTLELGDSALYLCASSPDFRIEAFFGQGTRLTVV.

This clonotype showed up many times. The rearrangement links TRBV27 to TRBJ1-2, with D perhaps matching TRBD1 (5 bases). Germline V gene sequence: CDR1 MNHEY, CDR2 SMNVEV (reference sequence). V was clipped by 6 bases and J by 4 bases, with 15 bases between them. The CDR3 totals 14 residues. CDR3 DNA: TGTGCCAGCAGCCCGGGACTTCAGATCTATGGCTACACCTTC. Translating it yields CASSPGLQIYGYTF.

This clonotype was recorded once. Compared with germline, one end of the junction differs, possibly owing to a read error. The chain is built from TRBV10-3 and TRBJ1-1; D is possibly TRBD1 (6 bases). The CDR3 is made up of 14 amino acids. Per germline, CDR1 ENHRY and CDR2 SYGVKD. CDR3 sequence: CAIRQQGLNTGAFF. The CDR3 coding sequence is TGTGCCATCAGACAACAGGGATTGAACACTGGAGCTTTCTTT.

The table lists this clonotype with many counts. V and J are TRBV5-1 and TRBJ2-7, with TRBD1 matching 7 bases. V lost 4 bases, J lost 3 bases, and 7 bases stayed unmatched. This CDR3 has 14 amino acids. CDR1 SGHRS and CDR2 YFSETQ come from the germline V gene. CDR3 loop: CASSRDSSYYEQYF. CDR3 sequence (DNA): TGCGCCAGCAGCAGGGACAGCAGTTACTACGAGCAGTACTTC.

This clonotype was counted at least ten times. The V and J genes are TRBV20-1 and TRBJ2-7, with 8 positions matching TRBD2. Trimming removed 2 bases from V and 0 bases from J; junction bases left unmatched: 3. The germline CDR1 and CDR2 sequences are DFQATT and SNEGSKA (reference sequence). The CDR3 runs to 14 residues. CDR3: CSARLAGTSYEQYF. CDR3 bases: TGCAGTGCTAGATTAGCGGGAACCTCCTACGAGCAGTACTTC.

A few counts support this clonotype. The chain recombines TRBV30 with TRBJ1-5; 8 bases agree with TRBD1. Unmatched junction bases numbered 3, after V lost 2 bases and J lost 6 bases. The CDR3 has 13 residues. Germline-derived CDR1 and CDR2 are GTSNPN and SVGIG (reference sequence). The CDR3 DNA sequence: TGTGCCTGGAGTACAGGGGGACGTCAGCCCCAGCATTTT. Its translation: CAWSTGGRQPQHF. The full variable domain, in which reference TRBV30 and TRBJ1-5 provide the parts outside the CDR3, is SQTIHQWPATLVQPVGSPLSLECTVEGTSNPNLYWYRQAAGRGLQLLFYSVGIGQISSEVPQNLSASRPQDRQFILSSKKLLLSDSGFYLCAWSTGGRQPQHFGDGTRLSIL.

This clonotype was found many times. V and J are TRBV12-5 and TRBJ1-2; TRBD1 is a possible D gene (5 bases). Trimming removed 2 bases from V and 7 bases from J, with 8 bases in between. CDR1 is LGHNT and CDR2 is FRNRAP in the germline V gene. This CDR3 region has 12 residues. For the CDR3, the DNA is TGTGCTAGTGGTTTGAACCAGGGTGGCTACACCTTC. This translates into CASGLNQGGYTF.